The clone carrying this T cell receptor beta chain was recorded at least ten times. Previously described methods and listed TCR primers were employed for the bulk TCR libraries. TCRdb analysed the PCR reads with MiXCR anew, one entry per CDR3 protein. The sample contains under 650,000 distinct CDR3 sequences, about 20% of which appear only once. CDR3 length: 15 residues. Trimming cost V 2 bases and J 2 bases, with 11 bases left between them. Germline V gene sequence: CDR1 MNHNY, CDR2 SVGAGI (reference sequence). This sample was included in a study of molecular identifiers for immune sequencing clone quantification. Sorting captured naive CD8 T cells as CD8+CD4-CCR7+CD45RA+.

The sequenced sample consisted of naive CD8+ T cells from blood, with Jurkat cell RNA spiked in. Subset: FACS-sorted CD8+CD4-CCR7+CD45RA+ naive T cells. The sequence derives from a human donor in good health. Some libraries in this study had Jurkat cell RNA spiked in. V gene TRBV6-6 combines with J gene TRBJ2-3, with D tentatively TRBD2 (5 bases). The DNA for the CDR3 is TGTGCCAGCAGTTACCTAACGGGATCCACAGATACGCAGTATTTT. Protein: CASSYLTGSTDTQYF.